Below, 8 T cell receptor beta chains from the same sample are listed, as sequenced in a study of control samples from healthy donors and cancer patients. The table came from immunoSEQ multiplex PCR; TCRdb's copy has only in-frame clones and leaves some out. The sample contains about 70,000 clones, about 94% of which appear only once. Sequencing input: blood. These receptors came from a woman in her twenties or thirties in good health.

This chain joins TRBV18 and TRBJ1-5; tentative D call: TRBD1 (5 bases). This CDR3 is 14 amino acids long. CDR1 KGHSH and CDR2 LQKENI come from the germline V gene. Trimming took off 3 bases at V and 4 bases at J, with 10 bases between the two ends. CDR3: CASSPQPGNQPQHF. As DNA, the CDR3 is TGTGCCAGCTCACCCCAACCAGGGAATCAGCCCCAGCATTTT. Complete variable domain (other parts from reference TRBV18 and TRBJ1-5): NAGVMQNPRHLVRRRGQEARLRCSPMKGHSHVYWYRQLPEEGLKFMVYLQKENIIDESGMPKERFSAEFPKEGPSILRIQQVVRGDSAAYFCASSPQPGNQPQHFGDGTRLSIL.

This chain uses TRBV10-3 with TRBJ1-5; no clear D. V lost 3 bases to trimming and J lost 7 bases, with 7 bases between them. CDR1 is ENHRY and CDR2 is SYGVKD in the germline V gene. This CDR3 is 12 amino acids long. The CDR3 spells CAISDYSQPQHF. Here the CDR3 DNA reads TGTGCCATCAGTGACTACTCGCAGCCCCAGCATTTT.

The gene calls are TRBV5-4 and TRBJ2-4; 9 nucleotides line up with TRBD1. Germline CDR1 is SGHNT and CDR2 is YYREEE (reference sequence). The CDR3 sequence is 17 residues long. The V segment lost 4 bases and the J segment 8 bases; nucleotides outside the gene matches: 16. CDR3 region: CASSARTGTGREYIQYF. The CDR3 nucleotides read TGTGCCAGCAGCGCCCGAACCGGGACAGGGCGTGAATACATTCAGTACTTC.

CDR3 in DNA: TGCGCCAGCAGCCCCGCGACTTCCCACGGGCAGGGCCTAGATGGCGGCTACACCTTC. Translating gives CASSPATSHGQGLDGGYTF. The V gene is TRBV4-1, the J gene TRBJ1-2; perhaps TRBD1 as D (5 bases). Looked up from germline, CDR1 is MGHRA and CDR2 is YSYEKL. The V and J ends lost 4 bases and 8 bases respectively, with 32 bases between them. This CDR3 region has 19 residues.

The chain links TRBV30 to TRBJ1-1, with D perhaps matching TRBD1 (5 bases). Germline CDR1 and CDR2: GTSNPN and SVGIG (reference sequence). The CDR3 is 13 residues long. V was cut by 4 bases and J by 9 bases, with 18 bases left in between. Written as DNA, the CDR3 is TGTGCCTGGAAGGGTGCAGGGATCTCCCAAGCTTTCTTT. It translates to CAWKGAGISQAFF. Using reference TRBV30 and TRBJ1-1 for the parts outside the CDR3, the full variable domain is SQTIHQWPATLVQPVGSPLSLECTVEGTSNPNLYWYRQAAGRGLQLLFYSVGIGQISSEVPQNLSASRPQDRQFILSSKKLLLSDSGFYLCAWKGAGISQAFFGQGTRLTVV.

For the CDR3, the DNA is TGTGCCGGGGACGGAATTAATTCACCCCTCCACTTT. It translates to CAGDGINSPLHF. The chain carries TRBV2 and TRBJ1-6; D may be TRBD1 (5 bases). The CDR3 is 12 amino acids. In germline, CDR1 is SNHLY, CDR2 FYNNEI. Trimming left V 11 bases short and J 6 bases short, with 11 bases between.

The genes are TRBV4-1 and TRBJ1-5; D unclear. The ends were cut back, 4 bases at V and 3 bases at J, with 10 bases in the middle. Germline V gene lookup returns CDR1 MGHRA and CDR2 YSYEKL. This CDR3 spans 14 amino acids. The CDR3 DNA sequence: TGCGCCAGCAGCCCGGTGGTGGTCAATCAGCCCCAGCATTTT. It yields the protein CASSPVVVNQPQHF.

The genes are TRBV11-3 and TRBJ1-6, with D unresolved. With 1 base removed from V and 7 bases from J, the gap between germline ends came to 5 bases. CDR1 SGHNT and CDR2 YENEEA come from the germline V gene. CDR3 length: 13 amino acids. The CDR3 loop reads CASSLGPNSPLHF. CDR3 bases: TGTGCCAGCAGCTTAGGTCCAAATTCACCCCTCCACTTT.